This TCR beta chain appears in the sequencing data of a study of shared clonotypes between healthy human individuals. This clone qualifies as medium-sized (0.01 to 0.1%). TCRdb's copy holds only in-frame clones and misses some; the assay was immunoSEQ multiplex PCR. This table holds 85,000 to 100,000 clones, almost 70% found once. Everyone who donated was a Caucasian adult who lived in Nashville, Tennessee. The CDR3 runs 12 residues. Germline V gene sequence: CDR1 MDHEN, CDR2 SYDVKM. The V end was cut by 4 bases, the J end by 5 bases, with 9 bases between. V and J are TRBV28 and TRBJ2-7; the D gene is possibly TRBD2 (5 bases). The sample comprised memory CD8+ T cells sorted from blood. Subset meaning: CD45RO+ cells pooled with CCR7-negative TemRA cells. The sequence came from a man younger than 45 in good health. In DNA, the CDR3 is TGTGCCAGCAGTTGGGGAGTCGACGAGCAGTACTTC. Translating it yields CASSWGVDEQYF.